This T cell receptor beta chain was profiled in a study of blood T cell repertoires in COVID-19. About the research overall: COVID-19 samples, acute and convalescent, were from the United States, Italy and Spain. Nucleic acid was either cDNA or gDNA, and it came from T cells, B-cell-depleted T cells, or PBMCs.

The V end was cut by 3 bases, the J end by 14 bases, with 16 bases between. From germline, CDR1 is SGHAT and CDR2 FQNNGV. This CDR3 spans 12 amino acids. Repertoires were generated with immunoSEQ multiplex PCR, while TCRdb's copy carries only in-frame clones and drops some. The sample includes under 250,000 clones, about 86% of them seen just once. This chain joins TRBV11-2 and TRBJ1-2; tentatively, D is TRBD1 (5 bases). The receptor's source is a man aged 45-65 years with active or convalescent COVID-19. Source material: peripheral blood. CDR3 coding DNA: TGTGCCAGCAGCTTTAGCCCTCAGGGTCCTACCTTC. It codes for CASSFSPQGPTF. The entire variable domain, with the rest obtained from reference TRBV11-2 and TRBJ1-2, is as follows: EAGVAQSPRYKIIEKRQSVAFWCNPISGHATLYWYQQILGQGPKLLIQFQNNGVVDDSQLPKDRFSAERLKGVDSTLKIQPAKLEDSAVYLCASSFSPQGPTFGSGTRLTVV.